This record looks at one T cell receptor beta chain sequence and its context. Its antigen remains unknown. The entry originates in a study of cytomegalovirus exposure and HLA in healthy donors. Findings and caveats of the study: Relative to the approximately 700-donor mean, N-insertions were reportedly fewer in an Asian-associated ancestry cluster in a later analysis.

CDR3 length equals 14 residues. Per the germline V gene, CDR1 is MGHDK and CDR2 is SYGVNS. V was clipped by 7 bases and J by 3 bases; unmatched bases: 7. PCR amplification relied on 60 Vbeta primers (plus 13 Jbeta primers). Libraries were prepared by immunoSEQ multiplex PCR; TCRdb keeps only in-frame clonotypes and omits some of them. The sample shows roughly 190,000 clones, around 90% of them seen only once. Source material: PBMCs. This clonotype was sampled from a boy between 2 and 15 years old in good health and CMV-seronegative. The V gene is TRBV25-1, the J gene TRBJ2-3; 7 bases agree with TRBD2. The CDR3 DNA is TGTGCCAGCACTAAACGGGAGGCGACAGATACGCAGTATTTT. Translating gives CASTKREATDTQYF.